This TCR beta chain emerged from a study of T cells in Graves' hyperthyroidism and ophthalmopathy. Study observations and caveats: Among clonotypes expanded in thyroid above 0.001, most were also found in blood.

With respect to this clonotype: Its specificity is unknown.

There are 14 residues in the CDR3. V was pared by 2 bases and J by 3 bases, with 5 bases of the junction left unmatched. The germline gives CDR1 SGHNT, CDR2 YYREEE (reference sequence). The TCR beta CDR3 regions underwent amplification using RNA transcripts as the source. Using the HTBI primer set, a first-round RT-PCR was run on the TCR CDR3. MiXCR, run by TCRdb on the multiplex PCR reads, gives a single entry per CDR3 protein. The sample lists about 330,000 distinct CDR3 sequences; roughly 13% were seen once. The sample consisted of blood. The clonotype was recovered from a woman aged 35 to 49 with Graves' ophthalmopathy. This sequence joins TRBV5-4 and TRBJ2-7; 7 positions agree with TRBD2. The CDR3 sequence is CASSFSGGSYEQYF. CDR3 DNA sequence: TGTGCCAGCAGCTTTTCTGGCGGGAGCTACGAGCAGTACTTC.